The TCR beta chain described here comes from a study of blood T cell repertoires in COVID-19. CDR3 length: 14 amino acids. Germline-derived CDR1 and CDR2 are SGDLS and YYNGEE. Deletions cut 3 bases from V and 2 bases from J, with 9 bases between. Data came from immunoSEQ multiplex PCR; TCRdb stores just in-frame clones and leaves some out. The table includes about 71,000 clones, roughly 87% detected once. The source of this sequence is a woman aged 80 or older with acute or convalescent COVID-19. The chain recombines TRBV9 with TRBJ2-4; D not resolved. Source material: peripheral blood. The chain's CDR3 is CASSATNSKNIQYF. CDR3 bases: TGTGCCAGCAGCGCCACAAATTCCAAAAACATTCAGTACTTC.